Listed below are T cell receptor beta chains from one sample, sequenced in a study of cytomegalovirus exposure and HLA in healthy donors. Sequenced by immunoSEQ multiplex PCR; TCRdb stores in-frame clones only, minus some. The data show about 280,000 clones, approximately 90% seen once. The specimen sequenced was PBMCs. Source of these receptors: a woman aged 18-35 years in good health and CMV-seronegative. Each CDR3 is given with its conserved first and last residue. A D gene is named only where the DNA matches it firmly. Only part of the rows carry a size: once, few, many, or a class if the clone is expanded.

v_call: TRBV10-3; j_call: TRBJ2-1; d_call: TRBD2; clone_size: .; cdr3_nt: TGTGCCATCAGCGCCACCTCGGGACTAGCGGGGGGGAGGAGCTCCTACAATGAGCAGTTCTTC; cdr3_aa: CAISATSGLAGGRSSYNEQFF
v_call: TRBV19; j_call: TRBJ2-7; d_call: TRBD2; clone_size: .; cdr3_nt: TGTGCCAGTACGGGCGGGGGGGCTCACGAGCAGTACTTC; cdr3_aa: CASTGGGAHEQYF
v_call: TRBV7-2; j_call: TRBJ2-1; d_call: .; clone_size: .; cdr3_nt: TGTGCCAGCAGCTCGGGACTTCACAATGAGCAGTTCTTC; cdr3_aa: CASSSGLHNEQFF
v_call: TRBV5-1; j_call: TRBJ1-1; d_call: TRBD1; clone_size: .; cdr3_nt: TGCGCCAGCAGCTGGCCCGGGACAGGGGGCCTGCTTGAAGCTTTCTTT; cdr3_aa: CASSWPGTGGLLEAFF
v_call: TRBV29-1; j_call: TRBJ2-3; d_call: TRBD2; clone_size: .; cdr3_nt: TGCAGCGCTGAAGGGTCGGGGGGGCTCGTGGGCGGGGGGGGAACAGATACGCAGTATTTT; cdr3_aa: CSAEGSGGLVGGGGTDTQYF
v_call: TRBV6-6; j_call: TRBJ1-2; d_call: TRBD1; clone_size: .; cdr3_nt: TGTGCCAGCACCGAGACAGGGGGGAACTATGGCTACACCTTC; cdr3_aa: CASTETGGNYGYTF
v_call: TRBV2; j_call: TRBJ2-3; d_call: TRBD1; clone_size: .; cdr3_nt: TGTGCCAGCAGGATCGGTACGGGACAGGGGCCCACAGATACGCAGTATTTT; cdr3_aa: CASRIGTGQGPTDTQYF
v_call: TRBV6-5; j_call: TRBJ1-3; d_call: .; clone_size: once; cdr3_nt: TGTGCCAGCAGTTACCTCAGGGGTGGAAACACCATATATTTT; cdr3_aa: CASSYLRGGNTIYF
v_call: TRBV7-9; j_call: TRBJ1-1; d_call: TRBD1; clone_size: .; cdr3_nt: TGTTCCAGCAGCAGCCGACAGGGACGGACTGAAGCTTTCTTT; cdr3_aa: CSSSSRQGRTEAFF
v_call: TRBV7-8; j_call: TRBJ2-7; d_call: .; clone_size: .; cdr3_nt: TGTGCCAGCAGCTTAAACCTTCGAGACAGCCAGCAGTACTTC; cdr3_aa: CASSLNLRDSQQYF
v_call: TRBV30; j_call: TRBJ1-5; d_call: .; clone_size: .; cdr3_nt: TGTGCCTGGAGTGTGGGGCCGACAGGCAATCAGCCCCAGCATTTT; cdr3_aa: CAWSVGPTGNQPQHF
v_call: TRBV10-1; j_call: TRBJ2-1; d_call: .; clone_size: .; cdr3_nt: TGCGCCAGCAGTTCAGGGATCACCTACAATGAGCAGTTCTTC; cdr3_aa: CASSSGITYNEQFF
v_call: TRBV29-1; j_call: TRBJ2-1; d_call: .; clone_size: .; cdr3_nt: TGCAGCGTTGGTCGGGGAGAATTGAATGAGCAGTTCTTC; cdr3_aa: CSVGRGELNEQFF
v_call: TRBV5-6; j_call: TRBJ1-1; d_call: .; clone_size: .; cdr3_nt: TGTGCCAGCAGCTTACACAGGGAAGCGGCTTTCTTT; cdr3_aa: CASSLHREAAFF
v_call: TRBV9; j_call: TRBJ2-1; d_call: TRBD1; clone_size: .; cdr3_nt: TGTGCCAGCAGCACCTGGGGACAGTACAATGAGCAGTTCTTC; cdr3_aa: CASSTWGQYNEQFF
v_call: TRBV19; j_call: TRBJ1-2; d_call: .; clone_size: .; cdr3_nt: TGTGCCACCGTAGTGGCCCGAGGGGACACCTATGGCTACACCTTC; cdr3_aa: CATVVARGDTYGYTF
v_call: TRBV27; j_call: TRBJ2-7; d_call: TRBD2; clone_size: .; cdr3_nt: TGTGCCACCATGGAAACGGGGGGATATTACGAGCAGTACTTC; cdr3_aa: CATMETGGYYEQYF
v_call: TRBV6-5; j_call: TRBJ1-1; d_call: TRBD1; clone_size: .; cdr3_nt: TGTGCCAGCAGCAGACGCCTGACAGGGCGTCCTGAAGCTTTCTTT; cdr3_aa: CASSRRLTGRPEAFF
v_call: TRBV2; j_call: TRBJ1-2; d_call: TRBD1; clone_size: .; cdr3_nt: TGTGCCAGCAGGAGGGACAGGGGGATGGGTGGCTACACCTTC; cdr3_aa: CASRRDRGMGGYTF
v_call: TRBV2; j_call: TRBJ2-1; d_call: .; clone_size: .; cdr3_nt: TGTGCCAGCGGCGGCAGCTCCTACAATGAGCAGTTCTTC; cdr3_aa: CASGGSSYNEQFF
v_call: TRBV19; j_call: TRBJ2-2; d_call: TRBD1; clone_size: .; cdr3_nt: TGTGCCAGTAGTACGACAGGGTACGCCACCGGGGAGCTGTTTTTT; cdr3_aa: CASSTTGYATGELFF
v_call: TRBV27; j_call: TRBJ2-2; d_call: TRBD1; clone_size: .; cdr3_nt: TGTGCCAGCAGTTTAACAGGGGAATGGACCGGGGAGCTGTTTTTT; cdr3_aa: CASSLTGEWTGELFF
v_call: TRBV9; j_call: TRBJ1-6; d_call: .; clone_size: .; cdr3_nt: TGTGCCAGCAGCGTAGTTTCCAATTCCCCCCTCCACTTT; cdr3_aa: CASSVVSNSPLHF
v_call: TRBV5-6; j_call: TRBJ1-1; d_call: TRBD1; clone_size: once; cdr3_nt: TGTGCCAGCAGCTCGCGGACAGGGGGCAGGGGCACTGAAGCTTTCTTT; cdr3_aa: CASSSRTGGRGTEAFF
v_call: TRBV2; j_call: TRBJ1-2; d_call: .; clone_size: .; cdr3_nt: TGTGCCAGCAGTGAAGAAGCACCGTATGGCTACACCTTC; cdr3_aa: CASSEEAPYGYTF
v_call: TRBV5-1; j_call: TRBJ2-7; d_call: .; clone_size: .; cdr3_nt: TGCGCCAGCAGCTTAGTCGGGGACGAGCAGTACTTC; cdr3_aa: CASSLVGDEQYF
v_call: TRBV6-1; j_call: TRBJ2-7; d_call: TRBD1; clone_size: .; cdr3_nt: TGTGCCAGCAGCTCCGGGACAGGGAAGGAGCAGTACTTC; cdr3_aa: CASSSGTGKEQYF
v_call: TRBV5-1; j_call: TRBJ2-7; d_call: TRBD1; clone_size: few; cdr3_nt: TGCGCCAGCAGCCCCTGGACAGGGACCTACGAGCAGTACTTC; cdr3_aa: CASSPWTGTYEQYF
v_call: TRBV10-3; j_call: TRBJ1-5; d_call: .; clone_size: .; cdr3_nt: TGTGCCATCAGTGACCCCGACTCATTTAGCAATCAGCCCCAGCATTTT; cdr3_aa: CAISDPDSFSNQPQHF